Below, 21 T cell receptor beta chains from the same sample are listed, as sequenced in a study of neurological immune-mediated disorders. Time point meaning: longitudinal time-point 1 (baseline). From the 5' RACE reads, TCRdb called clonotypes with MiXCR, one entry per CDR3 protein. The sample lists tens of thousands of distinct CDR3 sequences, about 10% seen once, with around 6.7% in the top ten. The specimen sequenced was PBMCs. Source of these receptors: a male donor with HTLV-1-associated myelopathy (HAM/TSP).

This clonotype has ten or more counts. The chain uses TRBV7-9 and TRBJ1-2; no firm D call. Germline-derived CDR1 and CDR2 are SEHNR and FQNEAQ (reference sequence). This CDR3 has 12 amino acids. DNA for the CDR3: TGTGCGAGCGGGGAGGCTAACTATGGCTACACCTTC. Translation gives CASGEANYGYTF.

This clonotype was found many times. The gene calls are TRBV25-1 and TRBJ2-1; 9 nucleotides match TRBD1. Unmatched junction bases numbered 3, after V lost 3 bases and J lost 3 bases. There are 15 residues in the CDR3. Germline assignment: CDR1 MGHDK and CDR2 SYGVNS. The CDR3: CASSDDRGVYNEQFF. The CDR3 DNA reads TGTGCCAGCAGTGACGACAGGGGGGTCTACAATGAGCAGTTCTTC.

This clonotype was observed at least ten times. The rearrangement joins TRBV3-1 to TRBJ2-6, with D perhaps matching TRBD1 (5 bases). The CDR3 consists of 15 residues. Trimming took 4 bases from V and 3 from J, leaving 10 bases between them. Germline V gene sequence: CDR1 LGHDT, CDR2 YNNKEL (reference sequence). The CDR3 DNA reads TGTGCCAGCAGCCTTTTGCAGGGTGGGGCCAACGTCCTGACTTTC. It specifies CASSLLQGGANVLTF.

CDR3 bases: TGCGCCAGCAGTCCGAACGTACTATCTGGGGCCAACGTCCTGACTTTC. It translates to CASSPNVLSGANVLTF. The chain couples TRBV5-1 to TRBJ2-6; D not resolved. The CDR3 is made up of 16 amino acids. Trimming pared 5 bases from V and 1 base from J, leaving 13 bases between. Germline V gene lookup returns CDR1 SGHRS and CDR2 YFSETQ. Complete variable domain (other parts from reference TRBV5-1 and TRBJ2-6): KAGVTQTPRYLIKTRGQQVTLSCSPISGHRSVSWYQQTPGQGLQFLFEYFSETQRNKGNFPGRFSGRQFSNSRSEMNVSTLELGDSALYLCASSPNVLSGANVLTFGAGSRLTVL.

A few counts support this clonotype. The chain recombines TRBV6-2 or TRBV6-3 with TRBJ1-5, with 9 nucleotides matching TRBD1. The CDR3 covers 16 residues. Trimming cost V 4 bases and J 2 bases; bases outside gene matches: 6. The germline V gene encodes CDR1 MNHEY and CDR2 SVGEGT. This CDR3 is CASSSHRQGGNQPQHF. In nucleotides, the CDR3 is TGTGCCAGCAGTTCCCACCGACAGGGGGGCAATCAGCCCCAGCATTTT.

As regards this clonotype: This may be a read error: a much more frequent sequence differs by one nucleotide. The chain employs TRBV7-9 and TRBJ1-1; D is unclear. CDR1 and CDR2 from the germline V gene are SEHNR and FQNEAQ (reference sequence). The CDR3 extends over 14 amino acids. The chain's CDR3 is CASSAGRVKTEAFF. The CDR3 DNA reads TGTGCCAGCAGCGCTGGGCGGGTGAAAACTGAAGCTTTCTTT.

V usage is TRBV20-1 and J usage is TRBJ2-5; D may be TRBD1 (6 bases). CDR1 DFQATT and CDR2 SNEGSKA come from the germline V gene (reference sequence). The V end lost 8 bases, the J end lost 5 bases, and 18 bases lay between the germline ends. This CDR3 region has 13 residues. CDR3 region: CSTASGHGETQYF. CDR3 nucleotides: TGCAGTACCGCATCGGGACACGGGGAGACCCAGTACTTC.

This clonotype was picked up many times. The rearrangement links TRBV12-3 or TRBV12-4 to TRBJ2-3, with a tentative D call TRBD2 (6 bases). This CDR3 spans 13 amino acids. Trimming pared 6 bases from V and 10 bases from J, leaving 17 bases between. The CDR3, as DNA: TGTGCCAGCAGCACGGGACTCCTGTTTCCGCAGTATTTT. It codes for CASSTGLLFPQYF.

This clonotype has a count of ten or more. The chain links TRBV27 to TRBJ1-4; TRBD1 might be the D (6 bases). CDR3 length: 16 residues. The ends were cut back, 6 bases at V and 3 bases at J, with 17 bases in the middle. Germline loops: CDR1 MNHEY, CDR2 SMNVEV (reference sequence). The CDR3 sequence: CASRNQATGSNEKLFF. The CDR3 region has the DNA TGTGCCAGCAGGAACCAAGCGACAGGCTCTAATGAAAAACTGTTTTTT.

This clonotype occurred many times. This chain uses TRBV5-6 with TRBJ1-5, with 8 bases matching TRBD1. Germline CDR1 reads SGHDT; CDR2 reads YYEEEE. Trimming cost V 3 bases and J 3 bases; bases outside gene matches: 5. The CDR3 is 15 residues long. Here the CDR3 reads CASSSGTGFNQPQHF. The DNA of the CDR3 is TGTGCCAGCAGCTCCGGGACAGGTTTCAATCAGCCCCAGCATTTT.

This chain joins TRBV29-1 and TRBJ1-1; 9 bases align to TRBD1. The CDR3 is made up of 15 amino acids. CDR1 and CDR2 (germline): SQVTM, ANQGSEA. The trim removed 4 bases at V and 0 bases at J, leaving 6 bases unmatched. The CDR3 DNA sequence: TGCAGCGTTGGACCGGGACAGGGAATGAACACTGAAGCTTTCTTT. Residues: CSVGPGQGMNTEAFF.

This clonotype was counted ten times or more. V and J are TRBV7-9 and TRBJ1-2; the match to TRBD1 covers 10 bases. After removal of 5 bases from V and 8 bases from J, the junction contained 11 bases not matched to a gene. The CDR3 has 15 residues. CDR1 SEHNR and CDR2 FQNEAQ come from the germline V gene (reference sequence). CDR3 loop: CASSPGTGELSGYTF. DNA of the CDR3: TGTGCCAGCAGCCCGGGGACAGGGGAATTGAGCGGCTACACCTTC. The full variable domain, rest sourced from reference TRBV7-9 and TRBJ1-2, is DTGVSQNPRHKITKRGQNVTFRCDPISEHNRLYWYRQTLGQGPEFLTYFQNEAQLEKSRLLSDRFSAERPKGSFSTLEIQRTEQGDSAMYLCASSPGTGELSGYTFGSGTRLTVV.

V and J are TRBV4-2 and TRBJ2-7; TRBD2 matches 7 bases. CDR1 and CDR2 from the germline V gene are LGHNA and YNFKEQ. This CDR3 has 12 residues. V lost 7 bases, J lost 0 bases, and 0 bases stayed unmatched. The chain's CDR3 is CASKRDSYEQYF. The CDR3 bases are TGTGCCAGCAAGCGGGACTCCTACGAGCAGTACTTC.

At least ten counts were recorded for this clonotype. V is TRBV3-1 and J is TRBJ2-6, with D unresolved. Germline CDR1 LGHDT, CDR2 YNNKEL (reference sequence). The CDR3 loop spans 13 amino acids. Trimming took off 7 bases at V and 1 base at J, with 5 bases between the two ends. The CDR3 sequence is CASTQSGANVLTF. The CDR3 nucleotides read TGTGCCAGCACCCAGTCTGGGGCCAACGTCCTGACTTTC.

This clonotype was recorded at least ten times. Written as DNA, the CDR3 is TGCAGCGTTTACAGGGTTGGCTCCTACAATGAGCAGTTCTTC. Residues: CSVYRVGSYNEQFF. V usage is TRBV29-1 and J usage is TRBJ2-1; TRBD1 is a possible D gene (6 bases). The CDR3 spans 14 residues. Germline values: CDR1 SQVTM, CDR2 ANQGSEA. Deletions cut 5 bases from V and 0 bases from J, with 11 bases between.

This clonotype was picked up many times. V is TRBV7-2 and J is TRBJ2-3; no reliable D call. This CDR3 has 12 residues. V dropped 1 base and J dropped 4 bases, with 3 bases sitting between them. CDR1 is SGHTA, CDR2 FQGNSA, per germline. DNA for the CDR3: TGTGCCAGCAGCTTAGTGGCAGATACGCAGTATTTT. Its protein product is CASSLVADTQYF.

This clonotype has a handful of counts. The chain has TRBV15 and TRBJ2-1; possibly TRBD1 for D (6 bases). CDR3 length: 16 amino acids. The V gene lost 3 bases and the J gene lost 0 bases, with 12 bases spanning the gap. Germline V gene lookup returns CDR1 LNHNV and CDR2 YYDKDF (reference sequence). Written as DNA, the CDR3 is TGTGCCACCAGCAGGCCACAGGGTTCCTCCTACAATGAGCAGTTCTTC. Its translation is CATSRPQGSSYNEQFF.

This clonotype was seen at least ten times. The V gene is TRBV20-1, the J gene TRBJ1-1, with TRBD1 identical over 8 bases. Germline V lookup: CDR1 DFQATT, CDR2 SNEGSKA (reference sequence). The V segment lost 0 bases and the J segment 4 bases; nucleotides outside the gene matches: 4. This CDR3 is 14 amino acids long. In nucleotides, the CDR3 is TGCAGTGCTAGAGACAGGGGGCAGGTCACTGAAGCTTTCTTT. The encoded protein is CSARDRGQVTEAFF.

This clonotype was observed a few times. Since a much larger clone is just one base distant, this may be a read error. The CDR3 is CSIGGQSLQETQYF. CDR3 DNA: TGCAGCATCGGGGGACAGTCACTCCAAGAGACCCAGTACTTC. The chain carries TRBV29-1 and TRBJ2-5; a possible D gene is TRBD1 (7 bases). V was cut by 8 bases and J by 1 base, with 17 bases left in between. Per the germline V gene, CDR1 is SQVTM and CDR2 is ANQGSEA. This CDR3 comprises 14 residues.

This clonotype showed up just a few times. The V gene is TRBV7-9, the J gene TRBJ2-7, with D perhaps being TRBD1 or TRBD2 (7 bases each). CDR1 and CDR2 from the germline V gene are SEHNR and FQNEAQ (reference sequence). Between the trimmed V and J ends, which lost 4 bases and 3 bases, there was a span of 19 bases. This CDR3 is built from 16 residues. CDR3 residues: CASSSSTGRGFYEQYF. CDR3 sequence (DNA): TGTGCCAGCAGCTCGTCGACAGGGAGGGGTTTCTACGAGCAGTACTTC.

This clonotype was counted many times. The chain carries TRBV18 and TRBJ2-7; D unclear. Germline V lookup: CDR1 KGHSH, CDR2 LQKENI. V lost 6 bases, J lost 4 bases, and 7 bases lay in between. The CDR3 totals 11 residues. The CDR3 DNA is TGTGCCAGCTCGTTGGATTACGAGCAGTACTTC. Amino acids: CASSLDYEQYF.